This T cell receptor beta chain originates from a study of vaccination effects on CD4 cells after COVID-19. Measured with immunoSEQ multiplex PCR; TCRdb has only the in-frame clones, and not every one. The sample lists some 15,000 clones, 76% occurring once. Before any sequencing was done, the ViraFEST assay used viral peptide pools to expand antigen-specific CD4+ T cells. Cultured cells yielded isolated CD4+ T cells after 10 to 11 days. Looked up from germline, CDR1 is PRHDT and CDR2 is FYEKMQ (reference sequence). With V trimmed by 6 bases and J by 8 bases, 9 bases remained unmatched. This CDR3 has 13 amino acids. In the case of this clone: Its cognate antigen is unknown.

The sample was CD4+ T cells from PBMCs cultured with HCoV-229E spike peptides, taken before COVID-19 vaccination. This clonotype was obtained from a human donor who received a COVID-19 vaccine. The chain employs TRBV13 and TRBJ1-1; TRBD1 matches at 7 bases. The CDR3 reads CASRSRGGPEAFF. Here the CDR3 DNA reads TGTGCCAGCAGGTCAAGAGGGGGCCCCGAAGCTTTCTTT.